This note documents a single T cell receptor (beta chain) sequence. The repertoire was sequenced with immunoSEQ multiplex PCR; TCRdb's copy has only in-frame clones and lacks some. In the table there are some 320,000 clones, approximately 89% of which are singletons. Germline CDR1 LNHNV, CDR2 YYDKDF (reference sequence). With V trimmed by 2 bases and J by 6 bases, 6 bases remained unmatched. This CDR3 is built from 15 residues. These data originate in a study of blood T cell repertoires in COVID-19. Overall study context: Samples representing acute and convalescent COVID-19 were sourced from the United States, Italy and Spain. PBMCs, B-cell-depleted T cells, or T cells provided the cDNA or gDNA that made up the material.

Sequencing was performed on peripheral blood. J is TRBJ1-2 and V is TRBV15; 10 bases map to TRBD1. The clonotype originates from a woman in her twenties or thirties with COVID-19, enrolled during active disease. Written as DNA, the CDR3 is TGTGCCACCAGCAGACCCGACAGGGGGCAAGATGGCTACACCTTC. Translation gives CATSRPDRGQDGYTF. The variable domain in full, completed from reference TRBV15 and TRBJ1-2, reads DAMVIQNPRYQVTQFGKPVTLSCSQTLNHNVMYWYQQKSSQAPKLLFHYYDKDFNNEADTPDNFQSRRPNTSFCFLDIRSPGLGDTAMYLCATSRPDRGQDGYTFGSGTRLTVV.